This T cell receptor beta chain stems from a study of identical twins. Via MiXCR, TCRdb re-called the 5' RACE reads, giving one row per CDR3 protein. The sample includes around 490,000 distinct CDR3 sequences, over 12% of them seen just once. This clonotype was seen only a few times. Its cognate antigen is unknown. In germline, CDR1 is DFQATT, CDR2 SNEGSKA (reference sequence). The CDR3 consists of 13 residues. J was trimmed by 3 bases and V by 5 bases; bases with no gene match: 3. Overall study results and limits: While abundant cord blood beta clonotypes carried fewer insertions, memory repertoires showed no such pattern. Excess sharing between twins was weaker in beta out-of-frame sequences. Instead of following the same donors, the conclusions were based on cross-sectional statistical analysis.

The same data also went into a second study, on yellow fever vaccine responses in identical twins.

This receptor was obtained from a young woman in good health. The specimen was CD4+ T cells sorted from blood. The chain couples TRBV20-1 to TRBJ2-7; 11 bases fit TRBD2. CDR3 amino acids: CSADLAGGYEQYF. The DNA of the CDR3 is TGCAGTGCTGACCTAGCGGGAGGCTACGAGCAGTACTTC.